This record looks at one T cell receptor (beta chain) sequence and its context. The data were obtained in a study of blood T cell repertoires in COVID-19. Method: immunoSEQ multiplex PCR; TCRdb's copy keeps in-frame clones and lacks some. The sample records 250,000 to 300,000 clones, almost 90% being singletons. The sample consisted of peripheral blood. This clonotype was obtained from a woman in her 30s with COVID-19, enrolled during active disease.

CDR3 in amino acids: CASRGLAGGDNEQFF. DNA of the CDR3: TGTGCCAGCAGGGGACTAGCGGGAGGGGACAATGAGCAGTTCTTC. This sequence joins TRBV27 and TRBJ2-1, with 16 bases lining up with TRBD2. Per the germline V gene, CDR1 is MNHEY and CDR2 is SMNVEV (reference sequence). V shed 6 bases, J shed 5 bases, and the junction held 1 base outside the gene matches. This CDR3 spans 15 amino acids.